The next 24 T cell receptor beta chains were all read from a single sample in a study of blood T cells in healthy people across ages. Then a second PCR, running about 7 to 11 cycles, was carried out with a sample-barcoded 5' primer and a J-beta primer mix. MiXCR was run by TCRdb on the 5' RACE reads, yielding one entry per CDR3 protein. The sample holds some 800,000 distinct CDR3 sequences, around 25% seen once. These data are also associated with another study on T cells of mothers and their children.

The sequencing sample was made of blood. Receptor source: a boy between 10 and 17 years old in good health.

V and J are TRBV24-1 and TRBJ2-2; D is perhaps TRBD1 (5 bases). CDR1 is KGHDR, CDR2 SFDVKD, per germline. This CDR3 has 16 residues. V was shortened by 4 bases and J by 1 base, with 12 bases between the two germline ends. The CDR3 sequence: CATSDPGFGNTGELFF. CDR3 in DNA: TGTGCCACCAGTGACCCAGGGTTCGGGAACACCGGGGAGCTGTTTTTT.

This clonotype was observed a few times. The genes are TRBV4-1 and TRBJ2-5; 7 bases are shared with TRBD1. With the DNA end fitting TRBJ2-7 better, the J assignment may be wrong. Germline V gene lookup returns CDR1 MGHRA and CDR2 YSYEKL. This CDR3 has 15 residues. CDR3 in DNA: TGCGCCAGCAGCCAAGGCTGGACAGGAGACGGCGAGCAGTACTTC. Its translation: CASSQGWTGDGEQYF.

This clonotype has a handful of counts. The gene calls are TRBV6-2 or TRBV6-3 and TRBJ2-1; the D is unclear. Germline V gene sequence: CDR1 MNHEY, CDR2 SVGEGT. This CDR3 region has 13 residues. Trimming left V 2 bases short and J 6 bases short, with 8 bases between. CDR3 residues: CASSYGAANEQFF. CDR3 sequence (DNA): TGTGCCAGCAGTTACGGTGCAGCCAATGAGCAGTTCTTC.

This clonotype was observed a handful of times. V and J are TRBV29-1 and TRBJ1-1; D not certain. Between the trimmed V and J ends, which lost 4 bases and 1 base, there was a span of 10 bases. Looked up from germline, CDR1 is SQVTM and CDR2 is ANQGSEA. This CDR3 region has 13 residues. The CDR3 DNA follows: TGCAGCGTTGCTTTGGAACAGAACACTGAAGCTTTCTTT. Its translation is CSVALEQNTEAFF. Looking up the rest from reference TRBV29-1 and TRBJ1-1 gives the full variable domain: SAVISQKPSRDICQRGTSLTIQCQVDSQVTMMFWYRQQPGQSLTLIATANQGSEATYESGFVIDKFPISRPNLTFSTLTVSNMSPEDSSIYLCSVALEQNTEAFFGQGTRLTVV.

This sequence joins TRBV20-1 and TRBJ2-3; D is possibly TRBD1 (6 bases). The germline CDR1 and CDR2 sequences are DFQATT and SNEGSKA (reference sequence). Trimming removed 6 bases at V and 5 bases at J, with 12 bases between. This CDR3 has 12 residues. CDR3 residues: CSAPGVGDTQYF. CDR3 in DNA: TGCAGTGCCCCAGGGGTGGGAGATACGCAGTATTTT.

The chain combines TRBV11-2 with TRBJ2-1, with 7 positions matching TRBD1. Looked up from germline, CDR1 is SGHAT and CDR2 is FQNNGV. V gave up 2 bases and J gave up 3 bases; unmatched junction bases: 4. The CDR3 loop spans 15 amino acids. The CDR3 is CASSLWDRLYNEQFF. Written as DNA, the CDR3 is TGTGCCAGCAGCTTATGGGACAGACTCTACAATGAGCAGTTCTTC.

V is TRBV20-1 and J is TRBJ1-2, with a possible D match to TRBD1 (6 bases). Trimming removed 0 bases from V and 0 bases from J, with 11 bases in between. This CDR3 region has 15 residues. Germline V CDR1 and CDR2: DFQATT, SNEGSKA (reference sequence). The CDR3 DNA reads as TGCAGTGCTAGAGATTGGACAGAGTCTAACTATGGCTACACCTTC. Its translation: CSARDWTESNYGYTF.

This clonotype was seen at least ten times. The V and J genes are TRBV29-1 and TRBJ1-4; unclear D gene. Germline lookup yields CDR1 SQVTM and CDR2 ANQGSEA. Trimming stripped 0 bases from V and 8 bases from J, with 10 bases between. There are 13 residues in the CDR3. CDR3 coding DNA: TGCAGCGTTGAAGATTACGGCATCGAAAAACTGTTTTTT. Translating gives CSVEDYGIEKLFF.

The V call is TRBV4-3, the J call TRBJ1-4; TRBD1 agrees at 7 bases. This CDR3 region has 18 residues. Trimming took 0 bases from V and 0 from J; bases not matched to a gene: 7. Looked up from germline, CDR1 is LGHNA and CDR2 is YSLEER. CDR3 nucleotide sequence: TGCGCCAGCAGCCAAGATAGGGGGCTCTATGCAACTAATGAAAAACTGTTTTTT. Amino acid sequence: CASSQDRGLYATNEKLFF.

This chain connects TRBV28 to TRBJ1-1, with D perhaps TRBD1 (5 bases). The CDR3 sequence is 15 residues long. Between the trimmed V and J ends, which lost 0 bases and 4 bases, there was a span of 12 bases. Germline CDR1 and CDR2: MDHEN and SYDVKM. The CDR3 bases are TGTGCCAGCAGTTTATGGGACATTTTGGGCACTGAAGCTTTCTTT. This encodes CASSLWDILGTEAFF.

The chain is built from TRBV28 and TRBJ2-1, with a possible D match to TRBD2 (5 bases). The germline V gene encodes CDR1 MDHEN and CDR2 SYDVKM. This CDR3 spans 16 amino acids. V was trimmed by 8 bases and J by 1 base, leaving 18 bases between them. CDR3 amino acids: CASLAEHSTSYNEQFF. CDR3 DNA: TGTGCCAGCCTAGCAGAGCATTCGACGTCCTACAATGAGCAGTTCTTC.

As regards this clonotype: The conserved final phenylalanine or tryptophan is absent from the CDR3, which likely points to a read error. The chain links TRBV7-2 to TRBJ2-7; 7 bases line up with TRBD2. Germline V lookup: CDR1 SGHTA, CDR2 FQGNSA. This CDR3 has 14 residues. The V and J ends lost 2 bases and 0 bases, in that order; junction bases with no gene match: 1. CDR3 amino acids: CASSLLAASYEQYL. CDR3 sequence (DNA): TGTGCCAGCAGCTTACTAGCGGCCTCCTACGAGCAGTACCTC.

The gene calls are TRBV10-3 and TRBJ2-3, with 11 bases matching TRBD2. The germline gives CDR1 ENHRY, CDR2 SYGVKD. The CDR3 is 17 residues long. Germline trimming cut 3 bases from V and 9 bases from J; bases unmatched to any gene: 14. CDR3 DNA: TGTGCCATCAGTGAAGGTCCTAGCGGGAGGACACTGCCCACGCAGTATTTT. Translating gives CAISEGPSGRTLPTQYF.

The chain uses TRBV6-2 or TRBV6-3 and TRBJ1-2; D is possibly TRBD1 (6 bases). The germline V gene encodes CDR1 MNHEY and CDR2 SVGEGT. The CDR3 loop spans 13 amino acids. Trimming stripped 4 bases from V and 8 bases from J, with 14 bases between. The CDR3 sequence: CASSSAQGRGYTF. In DNA form, the CDR3 reads TGTGCCAGCAGTTCCGCACAGGGACGGGGCTACACCTTC.

This clonotype was found once. The chain carries TRBV6-1 and TRBJ2-7; D might be TRBD2 (6 bases). From germline, CDR1 is MNHNS and CDR2 SASEGT. The CDR3 contains 13 residues. The ends were cut back, 8 bases at V and 0 bases at J, with 11 bases in the middle. As DNA, the CDR3 is TGTGCCAGCGCCGGGGGATTCTCCTACGAGCAGTACTTC. This encodes CASAGGFSYEQYF.

There are many counts of this clonotype. The gene calls are TRBV27 and TRBJ2-5, with 9 bases identical to TRBD2. From germline, CDR1 is MNHEY and CDR2 SMNVEV (reference sequence). The CDR3 consists of 13 residues. V lost 4 bases, J lost 7 bases, and 4 bases stayed unmatched. The CDR3: CASSWRGGGTQYF. CDR3 in DNA: TGTGCCAGCAGTTGGCGGGGGGGTGGGACCCAGTACTTC.

The gene calls are TRBV12-3 or TRBV12-4 and TRBJ2-2; D unclear. This CDR3 has 15 amino acids. Trimming left V 1 base short and J 1 base short, with 7 bases between. The CDR3 coding sequence is TGTGCCAGCAGTTTAGACCCCGGGAACACCGGGGAGCTGTTTTTT. Translated: CASSLDPGNTGELFF.

The rearrangement joins TRBV6-2 or TRBV6-3 to TRBJ1-6; 11 positions agree with TRBD1. V was clipped by 0 bases and J by 12 bases; unmatched bases: 4. CDR1 and CDR2 from the germline V gene are MNHEY and SVGEGT. The CDR3 has 15 residues. CDR3 DNA sequence: TGTGCCAGCAGTTACTCGGGGACAGGGGGAGGACCCCTCCACTTT. Translating it yields CASSYSGTGGGPLHF.

This clonotype was observed a few times. The gene calls are TRBV11-2 and TRBJ2-3; D is perhaps TRBD1 (6 bases). The CDR3 spans 15 residues. V lost 4 bases and J lost 2, with 13 bases in between. Germline loops: CDR1 SGHAT, CDR2 FQNNGV. CDR3 coding DNA: TGTGCCAGCAGCTCTTTCAGGGGAAACACAGATACGCAGTATTTT. Protein sequence: CASSSFRGNTDTQYF.

This clonotype was counted a few times. DNA for the CDR3: TGCGCCAGCAGCCAAGAAGGTCAGCCCTACGAGCAGTACTTC. This gives the protein CASSQEGQPYEQYF. The chain joins TRBV4-3 to TRBJ2-7, with unresolved D. Germline values: CDR1 LGHNA, CDR2 YSLEER. The CDR3 totals 14 residues. Trimming pared 0 bases from V and 2 bases from J, leaving 8 bases between.

The rearrangement links TRBV6-5 to TRBJ1-2; 11 bases are a match to TRBD1. The CDR3 totals 14 residues. Unmatched junction bases numbered 4, after V lost 6 bases and J lost 4 bases. CDR1 is MNHEY, CDR2 SVGAGI, per germline. The CDR3 loop is CASREGQGVYGYTF. The CDR3 DNA is TGTGCCAGCAGAGAGGGACAGGGGGTCTATGGCTACACCTTC.

A single count supports this clonotype. The rearrangement uses TRBV20-1 and TRBJ2-1; D call uncertain. Per the germline V gene, CDR1 is DFQATT and CDR2 is SNEGSKA (reference sequence). Trimming removed 3 bases at V and 2 bases at J, with 8 bases between. The CDR3 loop spans 13 amino acids. The CDR3 region is CSARGATYNEQFF. CDR3 nucleotide sequence: TGCAGTGCTAGGGGCGCAACCTACAATGAGCAGTTCTTC.

This chain connects TRBV29-1 to TRBJ2-3; a possible D gene is TRBD2 (5 bases). There are 14 residues in the CDR3. The ends were cut back, 5 bases at V and 0 bases at J, with 12 bases in the middle. Per germline, CDR1 SQVTM and CDR2 ANQGSEA. The CDR3 bases are TGCAGCGTTTCGAGCCGGGGTAGCACAGATACGCAGTATTTT. Amino acid sequence: CSVSSRGSTDTQYF.

V and J are TRBV5-6 and TRBJ2-5; 7 bases match TRBD1. This CDR3 contains 19 residues. J gave up 2 bases and V 1 base, and 17 bases lay outside the gene matches. Germline CDR1 and CDR2: SGHDT and YYEEEE. This CDR3 is CASSLLPRHFRGIQETQYF. The CDR3 nucleotides read TGTGCCAGCAGCTTGTTACCCCGTCATTTCAGGGGGATACAAGAGACCCAGTACTTC.